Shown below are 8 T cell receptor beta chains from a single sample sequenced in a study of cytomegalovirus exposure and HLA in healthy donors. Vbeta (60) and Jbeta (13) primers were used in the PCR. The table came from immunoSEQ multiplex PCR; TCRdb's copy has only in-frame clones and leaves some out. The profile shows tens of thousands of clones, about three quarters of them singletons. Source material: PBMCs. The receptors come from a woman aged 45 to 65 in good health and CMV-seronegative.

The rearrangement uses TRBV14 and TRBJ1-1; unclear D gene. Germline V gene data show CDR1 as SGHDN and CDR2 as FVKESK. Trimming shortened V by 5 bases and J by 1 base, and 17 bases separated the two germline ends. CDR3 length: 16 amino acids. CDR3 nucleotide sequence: TGTGCCAGCAGCAACCCGAACCCGGGTACGAACACTGAAGCTTTCTTT. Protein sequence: CASSNPNPGTNTEAFF.

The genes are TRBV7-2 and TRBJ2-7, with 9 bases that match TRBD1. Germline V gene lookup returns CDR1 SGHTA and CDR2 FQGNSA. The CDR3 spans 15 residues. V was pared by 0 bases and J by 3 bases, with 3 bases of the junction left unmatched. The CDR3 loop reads CASSLAPGQGYEQYF. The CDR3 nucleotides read TGTGCCAGCAGCTTAGCGCCGGGACAGGGCTACGAGCAGTACTTC.

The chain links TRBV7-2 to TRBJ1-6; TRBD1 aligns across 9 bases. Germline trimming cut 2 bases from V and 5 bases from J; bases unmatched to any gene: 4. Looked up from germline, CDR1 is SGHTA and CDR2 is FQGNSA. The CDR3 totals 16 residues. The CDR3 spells CASSLYGQGNNSPLHF. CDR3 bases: TGTGCCAGCAGCTTATACGGACAGGGGAATAATTCACCCCTCCACTTT.

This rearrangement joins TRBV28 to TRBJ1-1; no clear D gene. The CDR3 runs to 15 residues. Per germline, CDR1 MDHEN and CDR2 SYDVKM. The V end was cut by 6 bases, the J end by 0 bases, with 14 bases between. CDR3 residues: CASRTPVVMNTEAFF. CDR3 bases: TGTGCCAGCAGAACCCCGGTGGTTATGAACACTGAAGCTTTCTTT.

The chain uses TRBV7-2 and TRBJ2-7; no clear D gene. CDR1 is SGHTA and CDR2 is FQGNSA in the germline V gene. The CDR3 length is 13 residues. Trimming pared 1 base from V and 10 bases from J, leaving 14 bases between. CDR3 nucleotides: TGTGCCAGCAGCTTAGGGCCGAATGAGGAACAGTACTTC. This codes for CASSLGPNEEQYF. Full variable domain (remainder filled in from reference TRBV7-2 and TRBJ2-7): GAGVSQSPSNKVTEKGKDVELRCDPISGHTALYWYRQSLGQGLEFLIYFQGNSAPDKSGLPSDRFSAERTGGSVSTLTIQRTQQEDSAVYLCASSLGPNEEQYFGPGTRLTVT.

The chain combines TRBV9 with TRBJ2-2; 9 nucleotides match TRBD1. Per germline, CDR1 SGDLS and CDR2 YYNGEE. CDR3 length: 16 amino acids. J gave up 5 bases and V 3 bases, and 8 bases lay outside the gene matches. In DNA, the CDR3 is TGTGCCAGCAGCGGCCGGGACAGGGTTATTACCGGGGAGCTGTTTTTT. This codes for CASSGRDRVITGELFF.

CDR3 protein: CAISDPSAVISDTQYF. The DNA for the CDR3 is TGTGCCATCAGTGACCCTAGCGCCGTAATCAGCGATACGCAGTATTTT. J is TRBJ2-3 and V is TRBV10-3; D is perhaps TRBD2 (6 bases). Germline-derived CDR1 and CDR2 are ENHRY and SYGVKD. V shed 3 bases and J shed 6 bases, with 19 bases lying between them. The length of the CDR3 is 16 residues.

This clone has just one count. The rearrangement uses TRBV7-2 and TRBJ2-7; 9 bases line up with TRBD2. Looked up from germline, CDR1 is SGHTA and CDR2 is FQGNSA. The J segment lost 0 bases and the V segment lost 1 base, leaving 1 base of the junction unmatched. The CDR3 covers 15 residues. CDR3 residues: CASSLGGLASYEQYF. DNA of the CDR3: TGTGCCAGCAGCTTAGGGGGACTAGCCTCCTACGAGCAGTACTTC.